The TCR beta chain described here comes from a study of blood T cell repertoires in COVID-19. Living in 25 or so US areas, the participants were between roughly 18 and 89 years of age. Profiled with immunoSEQ multiplex PCR; TCRdb holds only in-frame clones, not every one. The table has a few hundred thousand clones, around 90% seen once; the top ten hold roughly 4.3%. Per germline, CDR1 SNHLY and CDR2 FYNNEI. This CDR3 is built from 14 residues. V lost 7 bases to trimming and J lost 3 bases; unmatched junction nucleotides: 6. The chain joins TRBV2 to TRBJ2-1, with 7 bases that match TRBD2. This clonotype was obtained from a woman between 18 and 30 years old with acute COVID-19. The specimen was PBMCs or T cells enriched from blood (not recorded which). As DNA, the CDR3 is TGTGCCAGCATCCCAAGCGGGGTCTACAATGAGCAGTTCTTC. Encoded protein: CASIPSGVYNEQFF. The variable domain in full, with the rest retrieved from reference TRBV2 and TRBJ2-1, is EPEVTQTPSHQVTQMGQEVILRCVPISNHLYFYWYRQILGQKVEFLVSFYNNEISEKSEIFDDQFSVERPDGSNFTLKIRSTKLEDSAMYFCASIPSGVYNEQFFGPGTRLTVL.